This T cell receptor beta chain was observed in a study of Graves' ophthalmopathy and Graves' hyperthyroidism. Study conclusions and caveats: In predicting ophthalmopathy progression, the model reached 70.59% sensitivity and 72.22% specificity. Most thyroid clonotypes expanded beyond 0.001 frequency were also found in blood. Sensitivity reached over 85% and specificity approximately 81% for a 13-signature model separating ophthalmopathy from stable hyperthyroidism.

Clinical symptoms, serum thyroxine, TRAb, thyroid ultrasound and orbital computed tomography determined diagnosis. The sample holds many counts of this clonotype. Antigen: not known. Compared with germline, one end of the junction differs, possibly owing to a read error. The length of the CDR3 is 13 residues. The germline V gene has CDR1 MRHNA and CDR2 SNTAGT. RNA transcripts were the template, and TCR beta CDR3 regions were amplified from them. In the first round, RT-PCR was carried out with HTBI primers, and a multiplex PCR formed the second round. One entry per CDR3 protein, called by TCRdb with MiXCR from the multiplex PCR reads. The sample carries around 1,200,000 distinct CDR3 sequences, 35% to 40% recorded once.

The V call is TRBV6-4, the J call TRBJ1-6; TRBD1 is a possible D gene (6 bases). The receptor was derived from an adult man with Graves' hyperthyroidism. Specimen: peripheral blood or thyroid tissue (not recorded which). The CDR3 region is CASSQGLGSPLQF. The CDR3 coding sequence is TGTGCCAGCAGTCAGGGGCTTGGTTCACCCCTCCAATTT.